Sequencing of this T cell receptor beta chain was carried out in a study of OX40 agonist ivuxolimab in advanced cancers. As for the study in general: Three individuals attained partial responses, comprising one hepatocellular carcinoma case and two cutaneous melanoma cases.

Assay: immunoSEQ multiplex PCR; the TCRdb copy retains only in-frame clones and omits some. The data hold 42,000 or so clones, with around nine tenths observed a single time. Overall study results and limits: Within 6 weeks, CD4+ and CD8+ blood T cells expanded clonally at 0.1 to 3.0 mg/kg.

This CDR3 region has 14 residues. Germline CDR1 and CDR2: SGHNT and YYREEE (reference sequence). V was pared by 6 bases and J by 2 bases, with 4 bases of the junction left unmatched. Remarks on this clone: The antigen is unknown.

This sequence originates from an adult with an advanced solid tumor such as melanoma, head and neck, liver or kidney cancer. The rearrangement uses TRBV5-4 and TRBJ1-3; TRBD1 matches at 8 bases. Sequencing was performed on CD4+ or CD8+ T cells sorted from blood, taken in a trial of the OX40 agonist ivuxolimab. The CDR3 loop is CASTQQGAGNTIYF. DNA of the CDR3: TGTGCCAGCACCCAACAGGGGGCTGGAAACACCATATATTTT.